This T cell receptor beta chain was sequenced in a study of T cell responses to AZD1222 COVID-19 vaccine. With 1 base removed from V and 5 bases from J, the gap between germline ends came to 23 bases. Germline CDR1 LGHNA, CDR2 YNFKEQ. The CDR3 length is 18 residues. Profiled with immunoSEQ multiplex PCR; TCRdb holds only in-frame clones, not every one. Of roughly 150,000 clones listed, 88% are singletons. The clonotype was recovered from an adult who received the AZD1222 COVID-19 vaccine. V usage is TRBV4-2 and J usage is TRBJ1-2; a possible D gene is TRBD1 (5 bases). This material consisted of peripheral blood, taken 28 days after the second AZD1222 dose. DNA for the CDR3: TGTGCCAGCAGCCAAGGGATGACAGTGGGATCGATGGGGTATGGCTACACCTTC. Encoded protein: CASSQGMTVGSMGYGYTF.